One sample yielded the 26 T cell receptor beta chains listed below, sequenced in a study of CD8 T cells in ankylosing spondylitis. For these receptors, no antigen is known. Study conclusions and caveats: A motif in TCR beta, a set of roughly eight highly homologous variants, appeared characteristic of ankylosing spondylitis blood.

TCRdb fed the 5' RACE reads into MiXCR, producing one record per CDR3 protein. In the table there are approximately 220,000 distinct CDR3 sequences, 15% to 20% of which are singletons. The sequenced sample was blood, either unsorted or a sorted T cell fraction (not recorded which). These receptors all stem from a male donor with ankylosing spondylitis.

A few counts support this clonotype. The chain recombines TRBV7-9 with TRBJ2-3; a weak D match, TRBD1 (6 bases). This CDR3 is 12 amino acids long. The ends were cut back, 6 bases at V and 6 bases at J, with 10 bases in the middle. Germline CDR1 is SEHNR and CDR2 is FQNEAQ (reference sequence). This CDR3 is CASRLTGDTQYF. CDR3 DNA: TGTGCCAGCAGATTAACAGGGGATACGCAGTATTTT.

The V call is TRBV11-1, the J call TRBJ2-5, with D maybe TRBD1 (5 bases). Germline CDR1 SGHAT, CDR2 FQDESV (reference sequence). The V end lost 5 bases, the J end lost 2 bases, and 24 bases lay between the germline ends. The CDR3 runs to 18 residues. DNA for the CDR3: TGTGCCAGCAGCCCTACGAAGGACACAGATTCGCGGCAAGAGACCCAGTACTTC. This translates into CASSPTKDTDSRQETQYF. The full variable domain, rest sourced from reference TRBV11-1 and TRBJ2-5, is EAEVAQSPRYKITEKSQAVAFWCDPISGHATLYWYRQILGQGPELLVQFQDESVVDDSQLPKDRFSAERLKGVDSTLKIQPAELGDSAMYLCASSPTKDTDSRQETQYFGPGTRLLVL.

A few counts support this clonotype. The gene calls are TRBV25-1 and TRBJ1-1; unclear D gene. This CDR3 is 14 amino acids long. V lost 0 bases and J lost 5, with 10 bases in between. Germline V gene sequence: CDR1 MGHDK, CDR2 SYGVNS. CDR3 residues: CASSEYEGRTEAFF. DNA of the CDR3: TGTGCCAGCAGTGAATATGAAGGGAGGACTGAAGCTTTCTTT. The entire variable domain, with the rest obtained from reference TRBV25-1 and TRBJ1-1, is as follows: EADIYQTPRYLVIGTGKKITLECSQTMGHDKMYWYQQDPGMELHLIHYSYGVNSTEKGDLSSESTVSRIRTEHFPLTLESARPSHTSQYLCASSEYEGRTEAFFGQGTRLTVV.

The genes are TRBV5-1 and TRBJ1-4; 9 bases map to TRBD1. With 3 bases clipped from V and 7 bases from J, the junction kept 4 bases outside the gene matches. Germline-derived CDR1 and CDR2 are SGHRS and YFSETQ. The CDR3 has 14 residues. CDR3 region: CASSSGQGFEKLFF. The CDR3 DNA reads as TGCGCCAGCAGCTCGGGACAGGGATTTGAAAAACTGTTTTTT.

This clonotype was counted a few times. The gene calls are TRBV7-9 and TRBJ2-7, with D possibly matching TRBD1 (5 bases). The V and J ends lost 1 base and 3 bases respectively, with 13 bases between them. In germline, CDR1 is SEHNR, CDR2 FQNEAQ (reference sequence). CDR3 length: 15 amino acids. In nucleotides, the CDR3 is TGTGCCAGCAGCTTAGGTCAGGGAAATCACTACGAGCAGTACTTC. Protein product: CASSLGQGNHYEQYF.

The genes are TRBV19 and TRBJ2-1; TRBD2 might be the D (5 bases). The V and J ends lost 5 bases and 8 bases respectively, with 22 bases between them. This CDR3 comprises 16 residues. Germline V gene data show CDR1 as LNHDA and CDR2 as SQIVND (reference sequence). CDR3 protein: CASSSPPDPGVYEQFF. As DNA, the CDR3 is TGTGCCAGTAGTTCGCCCCCCGACCCCGGGGTGTATGAGCAGTTCTTC.

V gene TRBV11-2 combines with J gene TRBJ2-7, with D possibly being TRBD2 (6 bases). Per the germline V gene, CDR1 is SGHAT and CDR2 is FQNNGV. Trimming cost V 1 base and J 3 bases, with 10 bases left between them. This CDR3 comprises 14 residues. CDR3 loop: CASSLGPGVYEQYF. The CDR3 DNA is TGTGCCAGCAGCTTAGGGCCGGGAGTCTACGAGCAGTACTTC.

The chain is built from TRBV3-1 and TRBJ1-2, with D unresolved. Germline values: CDR1 LGHDT, CDR2 YNNKEL (reference sequence). This CDR3 contains 16 residues. Trimming shortened V by 0 bases and J by 4 bases, and 15 bases separated the two germline ends. In nucleotides, the CDR3 is TGTGCCAGCAGCCAAGAGGGTCAGGTTTTTAGCTATGGCTACACCTTC. It encodes CASSQEGQVFSYGYTF.

The genes are TRBV7-3 and TRBJ2-3, with 7 bases that match TRBD2. The V gene's germline CDR1 is SGHTA and CDR2 FQGTGA. The V segment lost 1 base and the J segment 2 bases; nucleotides outside the gene matches: 9. CDR3 length: 17 residues. CDR3 DNA sequence: TGTGCCAGCAGCTTAAGGAGCGGGGCCGGATCCACAGATACGCAGTATTTT. Residues: CASSLRSGAGSTDTQYF. Full variable domain (rest looked up from reference TRBV7-3 and TRBJ2-3): GAGVSQTPSNKVTEKGKYVELRCDPISGHTALYWYRQSLGQGPEFLIYFQGTGAADDSGLPNDRFFAVRPEGSVSTLKIQRTERGDSAVYLCASSLRSGAGSTDTQYFGPGTRLTVL.

This clonotype was seen a few times. This rearrangement joins TRBV15 to TRBJ1-1, with D perhaps matching TRBD1 (6 bases). The CDR3 is made up of 13 amino acids. The germline CDR1 and CDR2 sequences are LNHNV and YYDKDF (reference sequence). V was trimmed by 8 bases and J by 4 bases, leaving 14 bases between them. CDR3 in amino acids: CATDGGKGTEAFF. The CDR3 DNA sequence: TGTGCCACCGACGGGGGCAAAGGCACTGAAGCTTTCTTT.

This clonotype showed up just a few times. This chain connects TRBV6-1 to TRBJ1-6, with D unresolved. Germline CDR1 is MNHNS and CDR2 is SASEGT. V lost 2 bases, J lost 0 bases, and 5 bases lay in between. This CDR3 comprises 15 residues. In nucleotides, the CDR3 is TGTGCCAGCAGTGAATACAGCTCCTATAATTCACCCCTCCACTTT. This codes for CASSEYSSYNSPLHF.

This clonotype appeared many times. CDR3 sequence (DNA): TGCAGCGTTGGAATGCAACCCAATCAGCCCCAGCATTTT. Amino acid sequence: CSVGMQPNQPQHF. The J gene is TRBJ1-5, the V gene TRBV29-1, with D unclear. The ends were cut back, 4 bases at V and 3 bases at J, with 10 bases in the middle. CDR3 size: 13 residues. Germline CDR1 is SQVTM and CDR2 is ANQGSEA. Full variable domain (remainder filled in from reference TRBV29-1 and TRBJ1-5): SAVISQKPSRDICQRGTSLTIQCQVDSQVTMMFWYRQQPGQSLTLIATANQGSEATYESGFVIDKFPISRPNLTFSTLTVSNMSPEDSSIYLCSVGMQPNQPQHFGDGTRLSIL.

The sample holds a few counts of this clonotype. V is TRBV27 and J is TRBJ1-5, with unresolved D. Trimming took 5 bases from V and 6 from J, leaving 8 bases between them. Germline CDR1 and CDR2: MNHEY and SMNVEV (reference sequence). The CDR3 contains 12 residues. DNA for the CDR3: TGTGCCAGCAGTCCCCTCGGTCAGCCCCAGCATTTT. This encodes CASSPLGQPQHF.

The sample holds a few counts of this clonotype. This chain uses TRBV5-1 with TRBJ2-1, with 9 bases lining up with TRBD1. Trimming cost V 4 bases and J 8 bases; bases outside gene matches: 10. Germline assignment: CDR1 SGHRS and CDR2 YFSETQ. The CDR3 extends over 15 amino acids. CDR3 residues: CASSQGQGRPDEQFF. CDR3 DNA sequence: TGCGCCAGCAGCCAAGGACAGGGGCGCCCCGATGAGCAGTTCTTC.

This clonotype was seen a few times. This chain joins TRBV7-9 and TRBJ2-1, with 9 bases identical to TRBD2. This CDR3 spans 17 amino acids. The trim removed 0 bases at V and 8 bases at J, leaving 11 bases unmatched. Germline V gives CDR1 SEHNR, CDR2 FQNEAQ (reference sequence). The CDR3 loop reads CASSLAPAGGAIDEQFF. The CDR3, as DNA: TGTGCCAGCAGCTTAGCGCCAGCGGGGGGAGCGATAGATGAGCAGTTCTTC. The full variable domain, its missing parts supplied by reference TRBV7-9 and TRBJ2-1, is DTGVSQNPRHKITKRGQNVTFRCDPISEHNRLYWYRQTLGQGPEFLTYFQNEAQLEKSRLLSDRFSAERPKGSFSTLEIQRTEQGDSAMYLCASSLAPAGGAIDEQFFGPGTRLTVL.

A few counts support this clonotype. DNA for the CDR3: TGTGCCAGCAGCCCTAGCTCGACCTACGAGCAGTACTTC. This sequence encodes CASSPSSTYEQYF. This chain uses TRBV7-2 with TRBJ2-7; TRBD2 might be the D (5 bases). V was cut by 5 bases and J by 2 bases, with 10 bases left in between. The length of the CDR3 is 13 residues. Germline V CDR1 and CDR2: SGHTA, FQGNSA.

This clonotype was seen more than once but under ten times. The chain uses TRBV20-1 and TRBJ2-1; TRBD2 agrees at 10 bases. With V trimmed by 6 bases and J by 4 bases, 6 bases remained unmatched. The CDR3 consists of 14 residues. Germline values: CDR1 DFQATT, CDR2 SNEGSKA (reference sequence). CDR3 coding DNA: TGCAGTGCGACAGAAGCGGGAGGGTACAATGAGCAGTTCTTC. Protein product: CSATEAGGYNEQFF.

This clonotype came up a few times. The chain links TRBV7-9 to TRBJ1-4, with D possibly being TRBD1 (5 bases). V was trimmed by 5 bases and J by 4 bases, leaving 14 bases between them. This CDR3 is 15 amino acids long. Germline values: CDR1 SEHNR, CDR2 FQNEAQ (reference sequence). The CDR3: CASSPPGPINEKLFF. For the CDR3, the DNA is TGTGCCAGCAGCCCACCGGGACCGATTAATGAAAAACTGTTTTTT.

The V and J genes are TRBV20-1 and TRBJ2-3, with 12 positions matching TRBD2. With 5 bases clipped from V and 3 bases from J, the junction kept 12 bases outside the gene matches. From germline, CDR1 is DFQATT and CDR2 SNEGSKA (reference sequence). The CDR3 runs 17 residues. The CDR3 protein is CSAPEVGLAGLTDTQYF. Here the CDR3 DNA reads TGCAGTGCTCCGGAAGTAGGACTAGCGGGGTTGACAGATACGCAGTATTTT.

This clonotype was detected only a few times. The V and J genes are TRBV10-3 and TRBJ2-7, with D tentatively TRBD1 (5 bases). The V gene's germline CDR1 is ENHRY and CDR2 SYGVKD. V was pared by 9 bases and J by 3 bases, with 15 bases between. This CDR3 comprises 13 residues. The CDR3 bases are TGTGCCATTGGCTCGGACAACTTCTACGAGCAGTACTTC. Amino acid sequence: CAIGSDNFYEQYF.

The J gene is TRBJ2-1, the V gene TRBV9; 8 bases fit TRBD2. V lost 0 bases and J lost 8; bases outside the gene matches: 4. The CDR3 has 14 residues. Germline V gives CDR1 SGDLS, CDR2 YYNGEE. As DNA, the CDR3 is TGTGCCAGCAGCGTAGGAACGGGAGGGTATGAGCAGTTCTTC. Translating gives CASSVGTGGYEQFF.

The genes are TRBV27 and TRBJ2-2; 7 bases line up with TRBD1. J was trimmed by 8 bases and V by 8 bases; bases with no gene match: 5. Germline V lookup: CDR1 MNHEY, CDR2 SMNVEV (reference sequence). The CDR3 spans 12 residues. CDR3 residues: CASSRQGGELFF. The CDR3 nucleotides are TGTGCCAGCTCCAGACAGGGTGGGGAGCTGTTTTTT.

The chain recombines TRBV7-3 with TRBJ2-1; 7 positions match TRBD1. The CDR3 extends over 16 amino acids. The trim removed 5 bases at V and 6 bases at J, leaving 13 bases unmatched. Germline V gene sequence: CDR1 SGHTA, CDR2 FQGTGA. The CDR3 DNA follows: TGTGCCAGCAGCCCCTCTCCGACAGGGTGGATCAATGAGCAGTTCTTC. It encodes CASSPSPTGWINEQFF.

The chain has TRBV3-1 and TRBJ2-2; D might be TRBD2 (6 bases). The CDR3 totals 20 residues. V was shortened by 0 bases and J by 3 bases, with 23 bases between the two germline ends. Germline CDR1 reads LGHDT; CDR2 reads YNNKEL (reference sequence). CDR3 in DNA: TGTGCCAGCAGCCAAGATCGTGTGGAAGGCGGGGCCCCCTACACCGGGGAGCTGTTTTTT. Its translation: CASSQDRVEGGAPYTGELFF.

This clonotype occurred many times. V is TRBV29-1 and J is TRBJ2-2; the D is unclear. Trimming cost V 2 bases and J 0 bases, with 7 bases left between them. Germline CDR1 and CDR2: SQVTM and ANQGSEA. This CDR3 region has 14 residues. CDR3 sequence reads: CSVERDANTGELFF. DNA of the CDR3: TGCAGCGTTGAAAGGGATGCGAACACCGGGGAGCTGTTTTTT.

This chain connects TRBV7-9 to TRBJ1-1; possibly TRBD1 for D (5 bases). The CDR3 spans 12 residues. In germline, CDR1 is SEHNR, CDR2 FQNEAQ (reference sequence). V was trimmed by 1 base and J by 8 bases, leaving 8 bases between them. The CDR3 nucleotides read TGTGCCAGCAGCTTAGTGGGGGAAGAAGCTTTCTTT. It specifies CASSLVGEEAFF.